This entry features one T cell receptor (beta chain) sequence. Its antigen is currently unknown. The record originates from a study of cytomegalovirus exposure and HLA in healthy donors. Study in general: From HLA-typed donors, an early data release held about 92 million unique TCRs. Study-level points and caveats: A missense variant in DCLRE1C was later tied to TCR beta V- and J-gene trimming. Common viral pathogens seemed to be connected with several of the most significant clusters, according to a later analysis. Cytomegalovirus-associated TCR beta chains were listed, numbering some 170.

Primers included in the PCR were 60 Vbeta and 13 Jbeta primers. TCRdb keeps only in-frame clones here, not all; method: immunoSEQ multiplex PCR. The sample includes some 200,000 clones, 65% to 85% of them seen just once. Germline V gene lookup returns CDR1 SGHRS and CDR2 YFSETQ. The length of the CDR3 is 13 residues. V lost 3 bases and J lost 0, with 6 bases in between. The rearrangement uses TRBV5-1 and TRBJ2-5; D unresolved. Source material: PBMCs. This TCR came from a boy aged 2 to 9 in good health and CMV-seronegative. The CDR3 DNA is TGCGCCAGCAGCTGGCAGGACCAAGAGACCCAGTACTTC. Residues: CASSWQDQETQYF.